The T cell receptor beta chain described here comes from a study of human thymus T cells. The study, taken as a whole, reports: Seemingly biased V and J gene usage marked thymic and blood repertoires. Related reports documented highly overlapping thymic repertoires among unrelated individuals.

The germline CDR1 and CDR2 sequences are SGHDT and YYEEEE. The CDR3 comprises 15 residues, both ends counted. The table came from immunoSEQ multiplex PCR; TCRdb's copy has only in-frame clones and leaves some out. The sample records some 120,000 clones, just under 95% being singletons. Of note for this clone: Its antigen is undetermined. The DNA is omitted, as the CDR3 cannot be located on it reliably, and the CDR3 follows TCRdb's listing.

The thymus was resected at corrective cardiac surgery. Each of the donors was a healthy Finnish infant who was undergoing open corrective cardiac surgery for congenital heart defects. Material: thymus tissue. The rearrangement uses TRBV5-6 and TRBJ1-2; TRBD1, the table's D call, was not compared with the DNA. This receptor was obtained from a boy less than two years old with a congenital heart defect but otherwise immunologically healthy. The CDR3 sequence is CASSLDFGQGNAATF.